The TCR beta chain described here comes from a study of T cell responses to AZD1222 COVID-19 vaccine (dated by TCRdb to about 2021). Regarding the study in general: A total of approximately 240 trial participants underwent TCR sequencing, of whom 200 to 220 received two doses of AZD1222 and about 25 received two doses of the MenACWY control vaccine. Trial participants were enrolled by age into 18-55, 56-69 and 70-plus year subgroups, with approximately 160, 26 and 62 TCR-sequenced participants respectively.

The CDR3 regions of human TCRbeta chains were analyzed by immunosequencing. In the authors' own workflow: TCRs in the repertoires were matched against a reference library of SARS-CoV-2-specific TCRs that had been generated with the MIRA antigen-specificity platform. Breadth was defined as the fraction of unique TCRs that were SARS-CoV-2-associated. Depth was defined as the fraction of total T cells that were SARS-CoV-2-associated. Using the MIRA data, each spike-specific TCR was mapped to the spike region that the TCR reacts to and placed in a CD4 or CD8 class. Log10-transformed breadth and depth values were compared by one-way ANOVA with Sidak's multiple comparisons tests. The source is immuneACCESS, and TCRdb retained only in-frame sequences with V and J called. Part of the clones is not carried over; for the studies checked, unresolved V genes explain less than half of this, and the remainder is unexplained. V and J calls and clone size are those listed in that table; D and trimming were worked out from the DNA. This sample comprises around 110,000 clones, roughly 92% of them detected only once. The ten largest make up 1.5% to 2% of the sample.

This clone was counted a few times. This clone's antigen is unknown. Qualities for individual bases were not recorded, and no much larger clone is one base off. Overall study outcomes, separate from this receptor: Participants were mostly white British, with more females than males. The authors suggested clonal diversity may have been underestimated. Spike-specific TCR breadth and depth rose significantly after two AZD1222 doses compared with day 0 and with MenACWY recipients. No day 14 peak-response samples were available, so repertoires were characterized only after the peak T cell response. Conclusions about previously exposed vaccinees are limited because only a handful of AZD1222 recipients were SARS-CoV-2 seropositive at baseline. In the small 56-69-year group, the increase in depth fell short of significance, most likely because of low power. Nearly half of unique spike-specific TCRs reportedly recognized epitopes outside regions mutated in the B.1.351 and B.1.1.7 variants. CD4 TCRs associated with the vaccine covered the entire spike protein, and the dominant responses were in regions 160-218 and 743-854.

Reading the label with the study, this specimen's time point is: about 28 days (+/-7) after the second vaccine dose. AZD1222 recipients whose second dose came at about 4 weeks and those whose second dose came at about 12 weeks were combined into one group, since spike-specific TCR depth and breadth did not differ between the two schedules. The vaccinee samples were drawn from two UK trials, COV001 and COV002, one of which was a single-blind randomized controlled phase 2/3 trial testing AZD1222 (ChAdOx1 nCoV-19) in healthy adults. For TCRbeta chain sequencing, PBMC samples from trial participants were taken at day 0 and at day 28 after the second dose. This specimen was peripheral blood, taken 28 days after the second AZD1222 dose. The TCR was taken from an adult who received the AZD1222 COVID-19 vaccine.

The CDR3 sequence is CASSPRTALNTGELFF. The nucleotides are TGTGCCAGCAGCCCACGGACAGCTCTGAACACCGGGGAGCTGTTTTTT. The rearranged segments are TRBV7-8 and TRBJ2-2; the D segment could be TRBD1, given 6 matching bases. Taken from the germline V gene, the CDR1 and CDR2 loops are SGHVS and FQNEAQ. From its cysteine to its phenylalanine, the CDR3 spans 16 amino acids. Left in the record is the CDR3 DNA by itself, 48 bases read in frame from the first base. V lost 5 bases and J lost 1 base; the stretch between them is 14 bases long.